The present T cell receptor (beta chain) was sequenced within a study of OX40 agonist ivuxolimab in advanced cancers. Study details: Cancers in dose escalation were hepatocellular, melanoma, renal cell and head and neck.

V was clipped by 5 bases and J by 4 bases, with 7 bases between them. Germline V CDR1 and CDR2: SEHNR, FQNEAQ (reference sequence). The CDR3 is made up of 12 amino acids. Libraries were prepared by immunoSEQ multiplex PCR; TCRdb keeps only in-frame clonotypes and omits some of them. The data hold about 48,000 clones, with around 80% observed a single time. V is TRBV7-9 and J is TRBJ2-3; D unresolved. The TCR was taken from an adult with an advanced solid tumor such as melanoma, head and neck, liver or kidney cancer. This specimen was CD4+ or CD8+ T cells sorted from blood, taken in a trial of the OX40 agonist ivuxolimab. The CDR3 region is CASSPLSDTQYF. The CDR3 nucleotides are TGTGCCAGCAGCCCGCTGTCAGATACGCAGTATTTT. Full variable domain (rest looked up from reference TRBV7-9 and TRBJ2-3): DTGVSQNPRHKITKRGQNVTFRCDPISEHNRLYWYRQTLGQGPEFLTYFQNEAQLEKSRLLSDRFSAERPKGSFSTLEIQRTEQGDSAMYLCASSPLSDTQYFGPGTRLTVL.